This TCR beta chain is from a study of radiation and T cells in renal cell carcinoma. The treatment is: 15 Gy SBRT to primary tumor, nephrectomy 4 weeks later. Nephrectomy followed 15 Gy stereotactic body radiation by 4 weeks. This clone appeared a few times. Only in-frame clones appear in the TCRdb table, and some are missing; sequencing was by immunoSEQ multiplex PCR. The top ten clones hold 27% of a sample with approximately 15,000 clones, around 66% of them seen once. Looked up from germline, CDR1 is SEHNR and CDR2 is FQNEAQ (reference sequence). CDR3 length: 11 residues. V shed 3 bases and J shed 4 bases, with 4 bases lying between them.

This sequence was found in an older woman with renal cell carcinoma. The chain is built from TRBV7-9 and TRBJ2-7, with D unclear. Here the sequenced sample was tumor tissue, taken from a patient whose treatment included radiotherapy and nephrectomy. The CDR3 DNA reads TGTGCCAGCAGCTTTCGGTACGAGCAGTACTTC. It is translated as CASSFRYEQYF.